These T cell receptor beta chains were read from a single sample in a study of beta chain features in type 1 diabetes. Using immunoSEQ multiplex PCR, the repertoire was profiled, and TCRdb retains in-frame clones only, with some absent. Here the sample spans 400,000 to 600,000 clones, 25% to 35% being singletons. The sequencing sample was made of naive CD4+ T cells from blood. Receptors originate from a man younger than 35 in good health. CDR3s include the opening cysteine and the closing phenylalanine or tryptophan. The D gene is left open where the match is weak. Clone size appears in some rows only: once, few, many, or a class for an expanded clone.

cdr3_nt: TGTGCCATCAGTGAGTCGTGGGACGAGCAGTACTTC
cdr3_aa: CAISESWDEQYF
clone_size: few
v_call: TRBV10-3
j_call: TRBJ2-7
d_call: -

cdr3_nt: TGTGCCGGTACCTTTACGAGGGTTAACTATGGCTACACCTTC
cdr3_aa: CAGTFTRVNYGYTF
clone_size: few
v_call: TRBV30
j_call: TRBJ1-2
d_call: -

cdr3_nt: TGTGCCAGCAGCTTTGGGACAGCCTACGAGCAGTACTTC
cdr3_aa: CASSFGTAYEQYF
clone_size: -
v_call: TRBV7-2
j_call: TRBJ2-7
d_call: TRBD1

cdr3_nt: TGCGCCAGCAGCCAGGAGAGCCAGCGGGCCTACGAGCAGTACTTC
cdr3_aa: CASSQESQRAYEQYF
clone_size: -
v_call: TRBV4-1
j_call: TRBJ2-7
d_call: -

cdr3_nt: TGCGCCAGCAGCTTGGAAGGCAGGGGAACAGATACGCAGTATTTT
cdr3_aa: CASSLEGRGTDTQYF
clone_size: once
v_call: TRBV5-1
j_call: TRBJ2-3
d_call: -

cdr3_nt: TGTGCCAGCAGTGAATACGTAGCAGGGTACACAGATACGCAGTATTTT
cdr3_aa: CASSEYVAGYTDTQYF
clone_size: once
v_call: TRBV25-1
j_call: TRBJ2-3
d_call: -

cdr3_nt: TGCGCCAGCAGCTTGGTAGGACTAGGAGATGAGCAGTTCTTC
cdr3_aa: CASSLVGLGDEQFF
clone_size: -
v_call: TRBV5-1
j_call: TRBJ2-1
d_call: TRBD2

cdr3_nt: TGTGCCTGGAGTGTACGAGTGGGGACCGCTAATGAAAAACTGTTTTTT
cdr3_aa: CAWSVRVGTANEKLFF
clone_size: -
v_call: TRBV30
j_call: TRBJ1-4
d_call: -

cdr3_nt: TGTGCCAGCAGCGTCCTTAGCGGGAGGGCCCCCTACAATGAGCAGTTCTTC
cdr3_aa: CASSVLSGRAPYNEQFF
clone_size: -
v_call: TRBV9
j_call: TRBJ2-1
d_call: TRBD2

cdr3_nt: TGCAGCGTTGAAAGGGTTTCCTATGGCTACACCTTC
cdr3_aa: CSVERVSYGYTF
clone_size: -
v_call: TRBV29-1
j_call: TRBJ1-2
d_call: -

cdr3_nt: TGTGCCAGCAGTGGACATAACAATCAGCCCCAGCATTTT
cdr3_aa: CASSGHNNQPQHF
clone_size: once
v_call: TRBV2
j_call: TRBJ1-5
d_call: -

cdr3_nt: TGTGCCAGCAGCTTAGGTCCCAGGGGGCTTCGATTGAACACTGAAGCTTTCTTT
cdr3_aa: CASSLGPRGLRLNTEAFF
clone_size: -
v_call: TRBV11-2
j_call: TRBJ1-1
d_call: TRBD1

cdr3_nt: TGTGCCATCAGTGAGAAGGAGCTAGCGGGAGCTGTCGAGCAGTACTTC
cdr3_aa: CAISEKELAGAVEQYF
clone_size: few
v_call: TRBV10-3
j_call: TRBJ2-7
d_call: TRBD2

cdr3_nt: TGTGCCAGCAGCTTGGTTCCGGCGACCTACGAGCAGTACTTC
cdr3_aa: CASSLVPATYEQYF
clone_size: -
v_call: TRBV5-6
j_call: TRBJ2-7
d_call: -

cdr3_nt: TGTGCCAGCAGCCAAGGATATAGAATCTACGAGCAGTACTTC
cdr3_aa: CASSQGYRIYEQYF
clone_size: -
v_call: TRBV14
j_call: TRBJ2-7
d_call: -

cdr3_nt: TGTGCCAGCAGCCAACCTCCCGGGACTAGCGGCACAGATACGCAGTATTTT
cdr3_aa: CASSQPPGTSGTDTQYF
clone_size: few
v_call: TRBV4-2
j_call: TRBJ2-3
d_call: TRBD2

cdr3_nt: TGTGCCAGCAGCCAAGAGTCGACAGGGGAGAGAGCTTTCTTT
cdr3_aa: CASSQESTGERAFF
clone_size: -
v_call: TRBV4-2
j_call: TRBJ1-1
d_call: TRBD1

cdr3_nt: TGTGCCTGGAGTGTACAGGGGAGGGATTCACCCCTCCACTTT
cdr3_aa: CAWSVQGRDSPLHF
clone_size: -
v_call: TRBV30
j_call: TRBJ1-6
d_call: TRBD1

cdr3_nt: TGTGCCAGCAGCAATATCGTCGACAGGACCTACGAGCAGTACTTC
cdr3_aa: CASSNIVDRTYEQYF
clone_size: -
v_call: TRBV21-1
j_call: TRBJ2-7
d_call: -

cdr3_nt: TGTGCCAGCAGCTTAGTTGCGGGAGGTGTTGAGCAGTTCTTC
cdr3_aa: CASSLVAGGVEQFF
clone_size: -
v_call: TRBV7-9
j_call: TRBJ2-1
d_call: TRBD2

cdr3_nt: TGTGCCAGCAGTCAATTCGGGACAAGGGGTCCCGGGGAGCTGTTTTTT
cdr3_aa: CASSQFGTRGPGELFF
clone_size: -
v_call: TRBV28
j_call: TRBJ2-2
d_call: -

cdr3_nt: TGTGCCAGCAGTCGGAGGGAGTGGTACACCGGGGAGCTGTTTTTT
cdr3_aa: CASSRREWYTGELFF
clone_size: few
v_call: TRBV2
j_call: TRBJ2-2
d_call: -

cdr3_nt: TGTGCCTGGAGTAAGGGCACAGGATTTAGAGCTTTCTTT
cdr3_aa: CAWSKGTGFRAFF
clone_size: -
v_call: TRBV30
j_call: TRBJ1-1
d_call: -

cdr3_nt: TGTGCCAGCCGTCTCCGAGGGCTACCGCAAGAGACCCAGTACTTC
cdr3_aa: CASRLRGLPQETQYF
clone_size: few
v_call: TRBV27
j_call: TRBJ2-5
d_call: -

cdr3_nt: TGTGCCAGCAGTTTTCTGGACAGGGGGCGATACATTCAGTACTTC
cdr3_aa: CASSFLDRGRYIQYF
clone_size: -
v_call: TRBV27
j_call: TRBJ2-4
d_call: TRBD1

cdr3_nt: TGTGCCTGGAGTCGTGACCGAACCTACGAGCAGTACTTC
cdr3_aa: CAWSRDRTYEQYF
clone_size: few
v_call: TRBV30
j_call: TRBJ2-7
d_call: -

cdr3_nt: TGCAGTGCTAGCAGGGTGACCCAGTACTTC
cdr3_aa: CSASRVTQYF
clone_size: -
v_call: TRBV20-1
j_call: TRBJ2-5
d_call: -

cdr3_nt: TGTGCCAGCAGCTTAGCTAGCGGGTTTTACAATGAGCAGTTCTTC
cdr3_aa: CASSLASGFYNEQFF
clone_size: few
v_call: TRBV7-9
j_call: TRBJ2-1
d_call: TRBD2

cdr3_nt: TGTGCCTGGAGTAGTTGGGGGAACACTGAAGCTTTCTTT
cdr3_aa: CAWSSWGNTEAFF
clone_size: -
v_call: TRBV30
j_call: TRBJ1-1
d_call: -

cdr3_nt: TGCAGCGCCTCTTTGGGAGGTGCAGATACGCAGTATTTT
cdr3_aa: CSASLGGADTQYF
clone_size: few
v_call: TRBV29-1
j_call: TRBJ2-3
d_call: -

cdr3_nt: TGTGCCAGCAGCCAAGATCCGGTTATAATTGAAAAACTGTTTTTT
cdr3_aa: CASSQDPVIIEKLFF
clone_size: few
v_call: TRBV4-2
j_call: TRBJ1-4
d_call: -

cdr3_nt: TGTGCCAGCAGCTCTTCAGGACCACGCCTCACAGATACGCAGTATTTT
cdr3_aa: CASSSSGPRLTDTQYF
clone_size: -
v_call: TRBV5-4
j_call: TRBJ2-3
d_call: -

cdr3_nt: TGCAGCGGGTGGGAAAGCCAAGAGACCCAGTACTTC
cdr3_aa: CSGWESQETQYF
clone_size: few
v_call: TRBV29-1
j_call: TRBJ2-5
d_call: -

cdr3_nt: TGTGCCAGCAGCTTACTGCGGGGGCAAATCCAAGAGACCCAGTACTTC
cdr3_aa: CASSLLRGQIQETQYF
clone_size: -
v_call: TRBV11-2
j_call: TRBJ2-5
d_call: -

cdr3_nt: TGTGCCAGCAGCTTGATCCCAGAGACCCAGTACTTC
cdr3_aa: CASSLIPETQYF
clone_size: -
v_call: TRBV7-2
j_call: TRBJ2-5
d_call: -

cdr3_nt: TGTGCCAGCAGCTCAGGTGCAGATACGCAGTATTTT
cdr3_aa: CASSSGADTQYF
clone_size: few
v_call: TRBV7-6
j_call: TRBJ2-3
d_call: -

cdr3_nt: TGTGCCTGGAGTGTACAGGGGGTTGGAAACACCATATATTTT
cdr3_aa: CAWSVQGVGNTIYF
clone_size: -
v_call: TRBV30
j_call: TRBJ1-3
d_call: TRBD1

cdr3_nt: TGCGCCAGCAGCCCGGACTACGGTCCGAACTCCTACGAGCAGTACTTC
cdr3_aa: CASSPDYGPNSYEQYF
clone_size: few
v_call: TRBV5-1
j_call: TRBJ2-7
d_call: -

cdr3_nt: TGTGCCTGGAGTGTTTCGAGGGTCACTGAAGCTTTCTTT
cdr3_aa: CAWSVSRVTEAFF
clone_size: -
v_call: TRBV30
j_call: TRBJ1-1
d_call: -

cdr3_nt: TGTGCCAGCTCACCGACAGGGGGGAGAGAGACCCAGTACTTC
cdr3_aa: CASSPTGGRETQYF
clone_size: -
v_call: TRBV18
j_call: TRBJ2-5
d_call: TRBD1